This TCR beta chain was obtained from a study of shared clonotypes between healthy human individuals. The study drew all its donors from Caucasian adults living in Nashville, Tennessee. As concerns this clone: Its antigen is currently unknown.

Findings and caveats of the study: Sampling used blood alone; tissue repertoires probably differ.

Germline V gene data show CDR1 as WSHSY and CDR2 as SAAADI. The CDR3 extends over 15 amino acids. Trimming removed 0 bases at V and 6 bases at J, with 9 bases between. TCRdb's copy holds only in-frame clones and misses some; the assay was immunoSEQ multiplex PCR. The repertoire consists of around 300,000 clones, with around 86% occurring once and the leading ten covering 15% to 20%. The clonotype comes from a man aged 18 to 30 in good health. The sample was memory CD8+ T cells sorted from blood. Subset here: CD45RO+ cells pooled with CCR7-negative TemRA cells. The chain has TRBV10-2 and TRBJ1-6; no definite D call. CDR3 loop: CASSESISINSPLHF. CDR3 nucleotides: TGCGCCAGCAGTGAGTCGATCAGCATTAATTCACCCCTCCACTTT.